Sequencing of this TCR beta chain was carried out in a study of T cells after posttransplantation cyclophosphamide. A remark on this clone: Its antigen is unknown.

The method was immunoSEQ multiplex PCR; TCRdb's version includes in-frame clones alone and lacks a portion of them. The data contain roughly 8,300 clones, roughly four fifths of them singletons. Regarding the study as a whole: Later blood repertoires were often dominated by clones from the donor CD8+ memory compartment.

Treatment was busulfan-fludarabine conditioning, a marrow graft, and cyclophosphamide on days +3 and +4. CDR1 is SEHNR, CDR2 FQNEAQ, per germline (reference sequence). V lost 11 bases and J lost 4, with 16 bases in between. The CDR3 totals 13 residues. Sequenced material: CD4+ T cells sorted from blood, taken 1,000 to 1,200 days after allogeneic stem cell transplant with posttransplant cyclophosphamide. This receptor was taken from a female patient in her thirties or forties who received an allogeneic stem cell transplant from a related donor, was CMV-positive, and had no GVHD. Some T cells may trace back to the graft donor. The genes are TRBV7-9 and TRBJ2-3; D may be TRBD2 (6 bases). The CDR3, as DNA: TGTGCCGTAATGGAGGGTATCGCAGATACGCAGTATTTT. This gives the protein CAVMEGIADTQYF.